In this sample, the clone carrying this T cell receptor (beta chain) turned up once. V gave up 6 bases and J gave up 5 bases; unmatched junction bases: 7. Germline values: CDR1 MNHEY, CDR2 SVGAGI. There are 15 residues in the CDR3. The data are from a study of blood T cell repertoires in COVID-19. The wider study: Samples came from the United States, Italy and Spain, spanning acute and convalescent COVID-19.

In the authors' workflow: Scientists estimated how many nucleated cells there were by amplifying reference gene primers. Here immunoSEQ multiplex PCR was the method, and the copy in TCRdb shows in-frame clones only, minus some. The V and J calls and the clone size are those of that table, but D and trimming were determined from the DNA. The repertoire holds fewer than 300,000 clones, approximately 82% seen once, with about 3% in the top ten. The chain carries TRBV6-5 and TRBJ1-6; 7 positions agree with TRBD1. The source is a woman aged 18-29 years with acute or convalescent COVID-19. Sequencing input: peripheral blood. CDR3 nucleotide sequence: TGTGCCAGCAGGAGGACAGGATCTGATAATTCACCCCTCCACTTT. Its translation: CASRRTGSDNSPLHF.